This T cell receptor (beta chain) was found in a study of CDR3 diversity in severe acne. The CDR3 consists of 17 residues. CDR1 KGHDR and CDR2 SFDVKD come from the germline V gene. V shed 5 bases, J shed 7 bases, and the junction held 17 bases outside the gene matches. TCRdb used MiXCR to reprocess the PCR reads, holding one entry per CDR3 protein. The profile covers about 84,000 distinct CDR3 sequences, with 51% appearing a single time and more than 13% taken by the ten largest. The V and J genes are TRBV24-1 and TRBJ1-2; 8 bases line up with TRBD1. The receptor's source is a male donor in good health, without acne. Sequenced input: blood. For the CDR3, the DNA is TGTGCCACCAGTGCTCCATCCGGACAGGGTGGGGGCCTTGGCTACACCTTC. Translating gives CATSAPSGQGGGLGYTF.